This is a list of T cell receptor beta chains from one sample in a study of technical replicates of blood from a few donors. The repertoire was sequenced with immunoSEQ multiplex PCR; TCRdb's copy has only in-frame clones and lacks some. The sample shows roughly 76,000 clones, about 90% of them seen only once. The sequenced sample was T cells isolated from PBMCs. These receptors originate from a human donor in good health. Some clones in this sample may be carry-over from other donors' samples. CDR3s include the opening cysteine and the closing phenylalanine or tryptophan. The D gene is left open where the match is weak. Rows may omit the clone size; those that give it use once, few, many or a size class.

v_gene,j_gene,d_gene,abundance,CDR3aa,CDR3nt
TRBV28,TRBJ2-5,TRBD1,once,CASWTGPQETQYF,TGTGCCAGTTGGACAGGGCCCCAAGAGACCCAGTACTTC
TRBV19,TRBJ2-7,NA,NA,CASCRQAGGYEQYF,TGTGCCAGTTGTAGGCAGGCAGGAGGATACGAGCAGTACTTC
TRBV5-1,TRBJ2-3,NA,once,CASSYWTDTQYF,TGCGCCAGCAGCTACTGGACAGATACGCAGTATTTT
TRBV28,TRBJ2-7,NA,NA,CASSFSILSSYEQYF,TGTGCCAGCAGTTTTAGCATTCTTAGCTCCTACGAGCAGTACTTC
TRBV2,TRBJ1-2,NA,few,CASSVSGGDGYTF,TGTGCCAGCAGTGTGTCGGGGGGGGATGGCTACACCTTC
TRBV4-1,TRBJ2-1,TRBD2,NA,CASSQDSGLAGSYEQFF,TGCGCCAGCAGCCAAGATTCGGGACTAGCGGGATCCTATGAGCAGTTCTTC
TRBV7-2,TRBJ2-1,TRBD2,NA,CASSPSGATHEQFF,TGTGCCAGCAGCCCTAGCGGAGCTACCCATGAGCAGTTCTTC
TRBV28,TRBJ2-1,TRBD2,NA,CACTGAGVINEQFF,TGTGCCTGCACCGGGGCGGGAGTAATCAATGAGCAGTTCTTC
TRBV9,TRBJ2-3,TRBD1,NA,CASSESGGQGSDTQYF,TGTGCCAGCAGCGAGTCCGGGGGACAGGGGTCAGATACGCAGTATTTT
TRBV7-6,TRBJ2-7,TRBD2,once,CASSWGSGVSYEQYF,TGTGCCAGCAGCTGGGGGAGCGGGGTCTCCTACGAGCAGTACTTC
TRBV4-1,TRBJ2-6,NA,NA,CASSQVGGAGANVLTF,TGCGCCAGCAGCCAAGTAGGAGGGGCTGGGGCCAACGTCCTGACTTTC
TRBV27,TRBJ2-3,NA,NA,CASSFLDRSTDTQYF,TGTGCCAGCAGTTTTCTAGATAGGAGCACAGATACGCAGTATTTT
TRBV14,TRBJ2-2,TRBD2,NA,CASSQDRLAELTGELFF,TGTGCCAGCAGCCAAGACCGGCTAGCGGAGCTCACCGGGGAGCTGTTTTTT